A selection of T cell receptor beta chains follows, all from one sample in a study of OX40 agonist ivuxolimab in advanced cancers. Clones were sequenced by immunoSEQ multiplex PCR, and TCRdb holds only the in-frame ones, with some missing. The sample consists of some 67,000 clones, roughly 85% of them appearing once. Sample: CD4+ or CD8+ T cells sorted from blood, taken in a trial of the OX40 agonist ivuxolimab. The receptors here all came from an adult with an advanced solid tumor such as melanoma, head and neck, liver or kidney cancer. The CDR3 runs from the conserved cysteine through the conserved F or W. Fields, in order: J gene, V gene, D gene, clone size, CDR3 DNA, CDR3 protein. The D gene is left open where the match is weak. Clone size is given for some rows only: seen once, a few or many times, or a class if the clone is expanded.

j_call: TRBJ1-4
v_call: TRBV18
d_call: TRBD1
clone_size: -
cdr3_nt: TGTGCCAGTGGAGAGACAGGGATAAATGAAAAACTGTTTTTT
cdr3_aa: CASGETGINEKLFF

j_call: TRBJ2-3
v_call: TRBV7-3
d_call: -
clone_size: few
cdr3_nt: TGTGCCAGCAGCTTAGGGTTGTCTGGCGATACGCAGTATTTT
cdr3_aa: CASSLGLSGDTQYF

j_call: TRBJ2-7
v_call: TRBV9
d_call: TRBD2
clone_size: -
cdr3_nt: TGTGCCAGCAGCCCCGGGACTAGCGGGAGGCGGTACGAGCAGTACTTC
cdr3_aa: CASSPGTSGRRYEQYF

j_call: TRBJ1-2
v_call: TRBV9
d_call: TRBD1
clone_size: -
cdr3_nt: TGTGCCAGCAGCCCGGGGCAGGGGGGTTATGGCTACACCTTC
cdr3_aa: CASSPGQGGYGYTF

j_call: TRBJ1-1
v_call: TRBV7-8
d_call: TRBD1
clone_size: -
cdr3_nt: TGTGCCAGCAGCTTAGGGCGGGACAGGGGGGCTGAAGCTTTCTTT
cdr3_aa: CASSLGRDRGAEAFF

j_call: TRBJ1-2
v_call: TRBV7-9
d_call: -
clone_size: once
cdr3_nt: TGTGCCAGCAGCTTAGCGGACTATGGCTACACCTTC
cdr3_aa: CASSLADYGYTF

j_call: TRBJ2-1
v_call: TRBV5-5
d_call: TRBD2
clone_size: -
cdr3_nt: TGTGCCAGCTCACAGACTAGCACACCGGGGAATGAGCAGTTCTTC
cdr3_aa: CASSQTSTPGNEQFF

j_call: TRBJ2-2
v_call: TRBV28
d_call: TRBD2
clone_size: -
cdr3_nt: TGTGCCAGCAGACCGGGACTAGCGGGGGATGCGAACACCGGGGAGCTGTTTTTT
cdr3_aa: CASRPGLAGDANTGELFF

j_call: TRBJ2-1
v_call: TRBV18
d_call: -
clone_size: -
cdr3_nt: TGTGCCAGCTCATCACAGTGGGGGCGGAGGACCCTTAACAATGAGCAGTTCTTC
cdr3_aa: CASSSQWGRRTLNNEQFF

j_call: TRBJ1-1
v_call: TRBV5-1
d_call: TRBD1
clone_size: -
cdr3_nt: TGCGCCAGCAGCTTGTCGGCAGGGGGTTCAGGCACTGAAGCTTTCTTT
cdr3_aa: CASSLSAGGSGTEAFF

j_call: TRBJ2-3
v_call: TRBV18
d_call: -
clone_size: -
cdr3_nt: TGTGCCAGCTCACCGGGTAGAGACACAGATACGCAGTATTTT
cdr3_aa: CASSPGRDTDTQYF

j_call: TRBJ2-7
v_call: TRBV23-1
d_call: -
clone_size: few
cdr3_nt: TGCGCCAGCAGTCAAGCTAGACACGGATCATATTACGAGCAGTACTTC
cdr3_aa: CASSQARHGSYYEQYF

j_call: TRBJ1-2
v_call: TRBV27
d_call: TRBD1
clone_size: -
cdr3_nt: TGTGCCAGCAGTGCCCGGGACAGCCATGTGCCGGGCTACTATGGCTACACCTTC
cdr3_aa: CASSARDSHVPGYYGYTF

j_call: TRBJ1-1
v_call: TRBV7-9
d_call: TRBD1
clone_size: -
cdr3_nt: TGTGCCAGCAGCTTAGATCGTCAGGGGGACACTGAAGCTTTCTTT
cdr3_aa: CASSLDRQGDTEAFF

j_call: TRBJ2-1
v_call: TRBV11-3
d_call: TRBD2
clone_size: -
cdr3_nt: TGTGCCAGCAGCTTAAGGACTAGCGGGAGCAATGAGCAGTTCTTC
cdr3_aa: CASSLRTSGSNEQFF

j_call: TRBJ2-5
v_call: TRBV14
d_call: -
clone_size: -
cdr3_nt: TGTGCCAGCAGCCAAGCGGGGGTCGTCGGGACCCAGTACTTC
cdr3_aa: CASSQAGVVGTQYF

j_call: TRBJ2-3
v_call: TRBV5-1
d_call: TRBD1
clone_size: -
cdr3_nt: TGCGCCAGCAGCTCCCAGGGGGCAAGAGATACGCAGTATTTT
cdr3_aa: CASSSQGARDTQYF

j_call: TRBJ1-2
v_call: TRBV5-1
d_call: -
clone_size: once
cdr3_nt: TGCGCCAGCAGCTTCGGGGGACGGGGCTACACCTTC
cdr3_aa: CASSFGGRGYTF

j_call: TRBJ1-3
v_call: TRBV7-8
d_call: TRBD1
clone_size: once
cdr3_nt: TGTGCCAGCAGCTTGACAGGGGTCGGAAACACCATATATTTT
cdr3_aa: CASSLTGVGNTIYF

j_call: TRBJ1-1
v_call: TRBV5-1
d_call: TRBD1
clone_size: -
cdr3_nt: TGCGCCAGCAGCTTACAGGGGGTGATGAACACTGAAGCTTTCTTT
cdr3_aa: CASSLQGVMNTEAFF

j_call: TRBJ2-7
v_call: TRBV5-1
d_call: TRBD2
clone_size: -
cdr3_nt: TGCGCCAGCAGCATCGCGGGAGGCCACGAGCAGTACTTC
cdr3_aa: CASSIAGGHEQYF

j_call: TRBJ1-5
v_call: TRBV19
d_call: -
clone_size: -
cdr3_nt: TGTGCCAGTAGTTTTTCACGGGATCAGCCCCAGCATTTT
cdr3_aa: CASSFSRDQPQHF

j_call: TRBJ2-2
v_call: TRBV14
d_call: -
clone_size: few
cdr3_nt: TGTGCCAGCAGCCAAGATCGGGGCACCGGGGAGCTGTTTTTT
cdr3_aa: CASSQDRGTGELFF

j_call: TRBJ1-3
v_call: TRBV19
d_call: -
clone_size: -
cdr3_nt: TGTGCCAGTAGTATAGATCAGCATCTTACAGAGAACACCATATATTTT
cdr3_aa: CASSIDQHLTENTIYF

j_call: TRBJ2-7
v_call: TRBV7-2
d_call: -
clone_size: -
cdr3_nt: TGTGCCAGCAGAAGCTTAGGAGGGGGCTACGAGCAGTACTTC
cdr3_aa: CASRSLGGGYEQYF

j_call: TRBJ2-1
v_call: TRBV7-2
d_call: TRBD2
clone_size: once
cdr3_nt: TGTGCCAGCAGCCCGGGACTAGCCGGTGAGCAGTTCTTC
cdr3_aa: CASSPGLAGEQFF

j_call: TRBJ2-5
v_call: TRBV4-2
d_call: TRBD1
clone_size: -
cdr3_nt: TGTGCCAGCAGCCAGGGGACAGACCAAGAGACCCAGTACTTC
cdr3_aa: CASSQGTDQETQYF

j_call: TRBJ1-1
v_call: TRBV29-1
d_call: -
clone_size: -
cdr3_nt: TGCAGCGTTACCAAGTCAGACACTGAAGCTTTCTTT
cdr3_aa: CSVTKSDTEAFF

j_call: TRBJ1-1
v_call: TRBV2
d_call: TRBD1
clone_size: -
cdr3_nt: TGTGCCAGCAGTCGACAGGGGCGGAACACTGAAGCTTTCTTT
cdr3_aa: CASSRQGRNTEAFF

j_call: TRBJ2-7
v_call: TRBV6-5
d_call: -
clone_size: -
cdr3_nt: TGTGCCAGCAGTTACTCGAGACTAGACTCCTACGAGCAGTACTTC
cdr3_aa: CASSYSRLDSYEQYF

j_call: TRBJ2-7
v_call: TRBV28
d_call: -
clone_size: -
cdr3_nt: TGTGCCAGCAACGAGTCGTGGGGAGAGTACGAGCAGTACTTC
cdr3_aa: CASNESWGEYEQYF

j_call: TRBJ2-5
v_call: TRBV4-2
d_call: TRBD2
clone_size: once
cdr3_nt: TGTGCCAGCAGCCAAGATCGAGCTAGCGGGGGGGCCTCAGAGACCCAGTACTTC
cdr3_aa: CASSQDRASGGASETQYF

j_call: TRBJ1-1
v_call: TRBV19
d_call: -
clone_size: -
cdr3_nt: TGTGCCAGTAAAGTCTCGGGGATGACGAACACTGAAGCTTTCTTT
cdr3_aa: CASKVSGMTNTEAFF

j_call: TRBJ1-3
v_call: TRBV7-9
d_call: -
clone_size: -
cdr3_nt: TGTGCCAGCAGCGACCCCGGGGGCGGTAGAAACACCATATATTTT
cdr3_aa: CASSDPGGGRNTIYF

j_call: TRBJ2-1
v_call: TRBV5-1
d_call: TRBD2
clone_size: -
cdr3_nt: TGCGCCAGCAGCGCTAGCGGGAGCTCCTACAATGAGCAGTTCTTC
cdr3_aa: CASSASGSSYNEQFF

j_call: TRBJ1-2
v_call: TRBV6-6
d_call: -
clone_size: many
cdr3_nt: TGTGCCAGCAGGGGGGCCGTTTATGGCTACACCTTC
cdr3_aa: CASRGAVYGYTF

j_call: TRBJ1-1
v_call: TRBV28
d_call: -
clone_size: -
cdr3_nt: TGTGCCAGCTTCCTGGGGGGGGCGCGGACTGAAGCTTTCTTT
cdr3_aa: CASFLGGARTEAFF

j_call: TRBJ2-1
v_call: TRBV5-1
d_call: TRBD1
clone_size: once
cdr3_nt: TGCGCCAGCAGCTCGGACAGGGGGTGGGTACTGAATGAGCAGTTCTTC
cdr3_aa: CASSSDRGWVLNEQFF

j_call: TRBJ2-7
v_call: TRBV7-2
d_call: -
clone_size: -
cdr3_nt: TGTGCCAGCAGCTTGACCTCCCGGACAGCCTGGTCTGAGCAGTACTTC
cdr3_aa: CASSLTSRTAWSEQYF

j_call: TRBJ1-1
v_call: TRBV7-9
d_call: -
clone_size: -
cdr3_nt: TGTGCCAGCAGCTTAGGGGGGGCGAACACTGAAGCTTTCTTT
cdr3_aa: CASSLGGANTEAFF

j_call: TRBJ1-3
v_call: TRBV11-3
d_call: -
clone_size: -
cdr3_nt: TGTGCCAGCAGCGACTGGGATTCCACCATATATTTT
cdr3_aa: CASSDWDSTIYF

j_call: TRBJ1-6
v_call: TRBV7-9
d_call: -
clone_size: -
cdr3_nt: TGTGCCAGCAGCCAACCTGGAGGGGTTAATTCACCCCTCCACTTT
cdr3_aa: CASSQPGGVNSPLHF

j_call: TRBJ1-5
v_call: TRBV7-7
d_call: -
clone_size: -
cdr3_nt: TGTGCCAGCAGCCAGGGACGGGATCAGCCCCAGCATTTT
cdr3_aa: CASSQGRDQPQHF

j_call: TRBJ1-4
v_call: TRBV28
d_call: TRBD1
clone_size: -
cdr3_nt: TGTGCCAGCAGTCCCTCGACAGGGGGCCGAGAAAAACTGTTTTTT
cdr3_aa: CASSPSTGGREKLFF

j_call: TRBJ2-2
v_call: TRBV14
d_call: -
clone_size: -
cdr3_nt: TGTGCCAGCAGCCAGGGGGTGGCCACCGGGGAGCTGTTTTTT
cdr3_aa: CASSQGVATGELFF

j_call: TRBJ1-1
v_call: TRBV10-1
d_call: -
clone_size: -
cdr3_nt: TGCGCCAGCAGTCCGGGGGAGGGGGGAGAAACTGAAGCTTTCTTT
cdr3_aa: CASSPGEGGETEAFF

j_call: TRBJ1-2
v_call: TRBV6-5
d_call: -
clone_size: -
cdr3_nt: TGTGCCAGCAGTTACTCGTACAGGCGAAACTATGGCTACACCTTC
cdr3_aa: CASSYSYRRNYGYTF

j_call: TRBJ2-1
v_call: TRBV19
d_call: -
clone_size: -
cdr3_nt: TGTGCCAGTAGCCGGGGTGGACGGAACAATGAGCAGTTCTTC
cdr3_aa: CASSRGGRNNEQFF

j_call: TRBJ2-3
v_call: TRBV2
d_call: -
clone_size: -
cdr3_nt: TGTGCCAGCAATCGCGGGATTGGCACAGATACGCAGTATTTT
cdr3_aa: CASNRGIGTDTQYF